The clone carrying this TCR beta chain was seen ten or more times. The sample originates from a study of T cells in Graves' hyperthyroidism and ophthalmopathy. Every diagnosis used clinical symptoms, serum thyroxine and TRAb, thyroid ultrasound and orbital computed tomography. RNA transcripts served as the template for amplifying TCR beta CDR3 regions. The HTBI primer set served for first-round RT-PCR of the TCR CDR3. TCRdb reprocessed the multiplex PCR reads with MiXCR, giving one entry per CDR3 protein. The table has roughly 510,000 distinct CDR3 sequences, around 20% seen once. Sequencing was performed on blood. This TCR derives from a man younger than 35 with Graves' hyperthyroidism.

DNA of the CDR3: TGTGCCAGCAGCGGAGGGACAAGGCGGGACTATGGCTACACCTTC. It yields the protein CASSGGTRRDYGYTF. The genes are TRBV6-1 and TRBJ1-2; D is possibly TRBD1 (6 bases). The CDR3 has 15 amino acids. V dropped 6 bases and J dropped 3 bases, with 17 bases sitting between them. The germline V gene has CDR1 MNHNS and CDR2 SASEGT.